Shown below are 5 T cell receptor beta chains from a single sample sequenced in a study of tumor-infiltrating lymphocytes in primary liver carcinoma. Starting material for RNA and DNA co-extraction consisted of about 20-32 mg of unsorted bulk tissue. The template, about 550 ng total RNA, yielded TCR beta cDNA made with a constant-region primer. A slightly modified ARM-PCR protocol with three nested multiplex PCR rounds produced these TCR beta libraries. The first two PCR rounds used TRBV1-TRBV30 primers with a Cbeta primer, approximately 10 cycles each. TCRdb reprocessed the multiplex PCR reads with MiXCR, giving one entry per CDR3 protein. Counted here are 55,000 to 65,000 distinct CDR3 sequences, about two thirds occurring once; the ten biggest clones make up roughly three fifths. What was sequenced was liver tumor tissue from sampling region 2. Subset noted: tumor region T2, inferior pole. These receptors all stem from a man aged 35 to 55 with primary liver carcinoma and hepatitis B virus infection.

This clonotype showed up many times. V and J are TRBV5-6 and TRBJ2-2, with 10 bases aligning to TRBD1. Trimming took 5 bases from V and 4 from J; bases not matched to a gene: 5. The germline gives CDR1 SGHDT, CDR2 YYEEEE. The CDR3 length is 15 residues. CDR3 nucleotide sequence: TGTGCCAGCAGTATCGGGACAGGGGTCACCGGGGAGCTGTTTTTT. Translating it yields CASSIGTGVTGELFF.

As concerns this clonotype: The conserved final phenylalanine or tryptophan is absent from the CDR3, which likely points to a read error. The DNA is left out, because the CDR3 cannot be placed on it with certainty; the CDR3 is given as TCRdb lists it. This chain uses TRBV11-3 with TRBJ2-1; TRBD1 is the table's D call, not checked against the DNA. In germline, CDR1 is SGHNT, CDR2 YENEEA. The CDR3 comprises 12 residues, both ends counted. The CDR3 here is CGSSLEWGEQFI.

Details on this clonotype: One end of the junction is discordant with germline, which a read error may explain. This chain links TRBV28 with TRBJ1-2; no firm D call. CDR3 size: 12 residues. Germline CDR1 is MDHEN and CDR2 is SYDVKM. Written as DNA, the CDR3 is TGTACCAGCAGTTTGCCCGGGATCGGCTACACCTTC. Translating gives CTSSLPGIGYTF.

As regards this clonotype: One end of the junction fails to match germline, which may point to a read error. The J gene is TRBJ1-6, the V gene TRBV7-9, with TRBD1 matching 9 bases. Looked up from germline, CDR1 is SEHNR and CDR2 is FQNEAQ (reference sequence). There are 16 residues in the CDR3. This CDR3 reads CTRTPRGGQGNSPLHF. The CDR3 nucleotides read TGTACCAGGACCCCCCGGGGTGGACAGGGGAATTCACCCCTCCACTTT.

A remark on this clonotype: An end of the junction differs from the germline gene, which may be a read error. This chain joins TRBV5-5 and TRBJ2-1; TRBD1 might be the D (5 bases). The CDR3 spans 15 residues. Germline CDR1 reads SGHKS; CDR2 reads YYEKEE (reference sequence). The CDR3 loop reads CVSSPGQCSYIEQFF. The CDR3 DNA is TGTGTCAGCAGCCCTGGACAATGTTCCTACATTGAGCAGTTCTTC.